Presented here are 13 T cell receptor beta chains from one specimen sequenced in a study of T-cell reconstitution after alpha-beta-depleted transplantation in children. For TCRbeta, the library was prepared with unique molecular identifiers. One entry per CDR3 protein results from TCRdb running MiXCR on the PCR reads. The profile shows about 210,000 distinct CDR3 sequences, 17% of them singletons. The sequenced sample was PBMCs, mostly from graft donor cells, obtained 360 days after TCRalphabeta/CD19-depleted stem cell transplant. Receptors were obtained from a male patient between 2 and 10 years old who had a stem cell transplant for acute lymphoblastic leukemia, so the T cells may come from the graft donor.

The chain links TRBV5-1 to TRBJ2-3, with no clear D. Trimming removed 5 bases from V and 6 bases from J, with 10 bases in between. The CDR3 loop spans 12 amino acids. Germline V gene lookup returns CDR1 SGHRS and CDR2 YFSETQ. Written as DNA, the CDR3 is TGCGCCAGCAGGCAGAACGAGGATACGCAGTATTTT. This translates into CASRQNEDTQYF.

V usage is TRBV20-1 and J usage is TRBJ1-4, with D hard to call. The CDR3 extends over 14 amino acids. V was cut by 5 bases and J by 0 bases, with 10 bases left in between. CDR1 is DFQATT and CDR2 is SNEGSKA in the germline V gene (reference sequence). CDR3 bases: TGCAGTGCTGAGACTATTTCAACTAATGAAAAACTGTTTTTT. As protein: CSAETISTNEKLFF.

The V call is TRBV6-5, the J call TRBJ2-7; 11 positions match TRBD1. Unmatched junction bases numbered 2, after V lost 4 bases and J lost 3 bases. The germline gives CDR1 MNHEY, CDR2 SVGAGI. This CDR3 comprises 14 residues. The CDR3 DNA sequence: TGTGCCAGCAGTTGGGGGACAGGGGGCTACGAGCAGTACTTC. The encoded protein is CASSWGTGGYEQYF.

The rearrangement links TRBV9 to TRBJ2-3, with 11 bases that match TRBD2. From germline, CDR1 is SGDLS and CDR2 YYNGEE. The CDR3 totals 17 residues. V was clipped by 3 bases and J by 0 bases; unmatched bases: 6. The CDR3 spells CASSGVAGGVSTDTQYF. As DNA, the CDR3 is TGTGCCAGCAGCGGGGTAGCGGGGGGGGTTAGCACAGATACGCAGTATTTT.

This clonotype turned up a few times. V and J are TRBV11-3 and TRBJ2-7; 7 nucleotides align to TRBD1. With V trimmed by 5 bases and J by 4 bases, 8 bases remained unmatched. This CDR3 contains 14 residues. Germline V gene data show CDR1 as SGHNT and CDR2 as YENEEA. Written as DNA, the CDR3 is TGTGCCAGCAGCGGGGGAAACAGGGGATACGAGCAGTACTTC. This sequence encodes CASSGGNRGYEQYF.

The CDR3 DNA is TGTGCCAGCAGTTCGCTGGGACAGGGGGCTTCAGGGGCATCGTTCAATTCACCCCTCCACTTT. This gives the protein CASSSLGQGASGASFNSPLHF. The rearrangement links TRBV12-3 or TRBV12-4 to TRBJ1-6, with TRBD1 matching 12 bases. This CDR3 comprises 21 residues. V shed 4 bases and J 7 bases; nucleotides not matched to a gene: 20.

V usage is TRBV15 and J usage is TRBJ1-6; D gene ambiguous. The V end lost 5 bases, the J end lost 8 bases, and 16 bases lay between the germline ends. CDR1 LNHNV and CDR2 YYDKDF come from the germline V gene (reference sequence). The CDR3 consists of 15 residues. The CDR3 DNA is TGTGCCACCAGCGCCGAGTTAGTGGGTGATTCACCCCTCCACTTT. Its protein product is CATSAELVGDSPLHF.

The chain is built from TRBV30 and TRBJ2-7, with D perhaps TRBD1 (6 bases). CDR1 and CDR2 from the germline V gene are GTSNPN and SVGIG (reference sequence). Trimming shortened V by 5 bases and J by 5 bases, and 16 bases separated the two germline ends. This CDR3 spans 13 amino acids. The CDR3 spells CAWGQSGANEQYF. The CDR3 region has the DNA TGTGCCTGGGGACAGTCTGGGGCGAACGAGCAGTACTTC.

This clonotype has more than one count but fewer than ten. The J gene is TRBJ1-4, the V gene TRBV6-5, with D perhaps TRBD1 (5 bases). Trimming removed 0 bases at V and 8 bases at J, with 13 bases between. This CDR3 region has 15 residues. Germline V gene data show CDR1 as MNHEY and CDR2 as SVGAGI. CDR3 nucleotide sequence: TGTGCCAGCAGTTACTCTGGGAGGGGCTGGGAAAAACTGTTTTTT. Protein product: CASSYSGRGWEKLFF.

The V gene is TRBV20-1, the J gene TRBJ1-4, with D hard to call. This CDR3 comprises 17 residues. The germline V gene encodes CDR1 DFQATT and CDR2 SNEGSKA (reference sequence). Deletions cut 5 bases from V and 0 bases from J, with 19 bases between. The CDR3 sequence: CSAGLAGRGSTNEKLFF. DNA for the CDR3: TGCAGTGCTGGGCTTGCCGGTCGGGGATCAACTAATGAAAAACTGTTTTTT.

This clonotype was detected once. The chain uses TRBV11-1 and TRBJ2-5; 12 nucleotides line up with TRBD1. CDR3 length: 18 amino acids. J lost 5 bases, V lost 4 bases, and 14 bases had no gene match. Germline assignment: CDR1 SGHAT and CDR2 FQDESV (reference sequence). This chain's CDR3 is CASSSIVGDRGRRETQYF. Written as DNA, the CDR3 is TGTGCCAGCAGCTCTATTGTGGGGGACAGGGGGCGCCGGGAGACCCAGTACTTC.

This clonotype was counted only a few times. The CDR3 reads CASSPISGGTQYF. The CDR3 DNA is TGTGCCAGCAGCCCGATTTCGGGGGGTACCCAGTACTTC. This sequence joins TRBV7-8 and TRBJ2-5, with 7 bases aligning to TRBD2. The trim removed 5 bases at V and 8 bases at J, leaving 8 bases unmatched. This CDR3 has 13 residues. CDR1 and CDR2 (germline): SGHVS, FQNEAQ.

A single count supports this clonotype. The chain carries TRBV11-2 and TRBJ2-3, with 11 positions matching TRBD2. Germline trimming cut 3 bases from V and 0 bases from J; bases unmatched to any gene: 2. The CDR3 runs 16 residues. CDR1 is SGHAT, CDR2 FQNNGV, per germline. The CDR3 region has the DNA TGTGCCAGCAGCTTGGGACTAGCGGAGAGCACAGATACGCAGTATTTT. This codes for CASSLGLAESTDTQYF.